The source of this T cell receptor beta chain is a study of CD8 T cells in ankylosing spondylitis. General study points: Matched ankylosing spondylitis synovial fluid reportedly contained a significantly enriched population of disease-linked clones. A TCR beta motif of several highly homologous variants seemed to mark ankylosing spondylitis blood.

Many counts were recorded for this clonotype. Its antigen is not known. CDR1 is LNHNV and CDR2 is YYDKDF in the germline V gene (reference sequence). This CDR3 spans 13 amino acids. Trimming took off 0 bases at V and 4 bases at J, with 7 bases between the two ends. TCRdb called the 5' RACE reads again in MiXCR, with one record for every CDR3 protein. The sample lists around 75,000 distinct CDR3 sequences; roughly 5.3% were seen once. Specimen: blood, either unsorted or a sorted T cell fraction (not recorded which). The rearrangement joins TRBV15 to TRBJ2-7, with a weak D call TRBD2 (5 bases). The TCR was taken from a male donor with ankylosing spondylitis or in good health (not recorded which). CDR3 protein: CATSRDPGYEQYF. The CDR3 DNA reads TGTGCCACCAGCAGAGATCCGGGGTACGAGCAGTACTTC.